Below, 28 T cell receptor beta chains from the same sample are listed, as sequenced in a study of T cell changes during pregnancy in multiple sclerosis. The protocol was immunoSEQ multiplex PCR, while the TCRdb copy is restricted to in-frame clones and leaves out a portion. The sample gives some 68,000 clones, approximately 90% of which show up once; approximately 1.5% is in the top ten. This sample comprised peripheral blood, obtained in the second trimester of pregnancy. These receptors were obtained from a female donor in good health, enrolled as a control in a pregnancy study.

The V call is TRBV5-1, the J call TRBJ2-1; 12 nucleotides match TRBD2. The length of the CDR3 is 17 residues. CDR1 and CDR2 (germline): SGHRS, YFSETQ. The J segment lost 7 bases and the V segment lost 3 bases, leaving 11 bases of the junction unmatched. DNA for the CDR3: TGCGCCAGCAGCTCGGGGGCTTTTGGACTAGCGGGGAATGAGCAGTTCTTC. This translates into CASSSGAFGLAGNEQFF.

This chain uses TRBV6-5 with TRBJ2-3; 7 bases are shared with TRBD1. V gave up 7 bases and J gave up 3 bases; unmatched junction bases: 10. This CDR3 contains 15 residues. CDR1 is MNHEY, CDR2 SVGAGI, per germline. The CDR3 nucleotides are TGTGCCAGCAAGGGAGACAGGGCGAGGACAGATACGCAGTATTTT. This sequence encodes CASKGDRARTDTQYF.

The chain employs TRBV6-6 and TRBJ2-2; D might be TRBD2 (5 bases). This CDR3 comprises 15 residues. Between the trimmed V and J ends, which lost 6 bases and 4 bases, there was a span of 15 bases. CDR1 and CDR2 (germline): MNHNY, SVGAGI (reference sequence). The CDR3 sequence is CASSTGQRGTGELFF. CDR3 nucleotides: TGTGCCAGCAGCACGGGCCAACGGGGCACCGGGGAGCTGTTTTTT.

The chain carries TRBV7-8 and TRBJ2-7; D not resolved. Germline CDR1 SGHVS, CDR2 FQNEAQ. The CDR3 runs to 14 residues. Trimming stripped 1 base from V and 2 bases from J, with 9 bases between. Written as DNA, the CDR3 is TGTGCCAGCAGCTTAGAGTACTCCACCTACGAGCAGTACTTC. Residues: CASSLEYSTYEQYF.

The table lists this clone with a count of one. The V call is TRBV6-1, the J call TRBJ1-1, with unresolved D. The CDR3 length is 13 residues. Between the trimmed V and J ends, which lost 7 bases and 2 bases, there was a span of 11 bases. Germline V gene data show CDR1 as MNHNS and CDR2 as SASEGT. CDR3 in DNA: TGTGCCAGCACTTTGACACCCAACACTGAAGCTTTCTTT. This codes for CASTLTPNTEAFF.

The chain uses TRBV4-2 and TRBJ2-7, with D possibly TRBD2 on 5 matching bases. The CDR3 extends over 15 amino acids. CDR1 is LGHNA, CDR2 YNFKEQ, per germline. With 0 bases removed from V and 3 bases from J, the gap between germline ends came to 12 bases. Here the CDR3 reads CASSQEGLANYEQYF. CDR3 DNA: TGTGCCAGCAGCCAAGAAGGACTTGCGAACTACGAGCAGTACTTC.

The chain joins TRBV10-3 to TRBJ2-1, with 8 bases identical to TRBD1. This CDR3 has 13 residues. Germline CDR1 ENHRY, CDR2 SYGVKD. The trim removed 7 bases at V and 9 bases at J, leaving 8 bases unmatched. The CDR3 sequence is CAIKRDRPSEQFF. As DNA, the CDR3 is TGTGCCATCAAGAGGGACAGGCCGAGTGAGCAGTTCTTC.

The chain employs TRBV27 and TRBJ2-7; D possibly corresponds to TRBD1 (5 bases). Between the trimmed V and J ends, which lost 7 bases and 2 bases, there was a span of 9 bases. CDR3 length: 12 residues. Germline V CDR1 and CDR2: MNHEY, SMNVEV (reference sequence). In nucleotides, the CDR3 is TGTGCCAGCAAGCAGGGTGCCTACGAGCAGTACTTC. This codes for CASKQGAYEQYF.

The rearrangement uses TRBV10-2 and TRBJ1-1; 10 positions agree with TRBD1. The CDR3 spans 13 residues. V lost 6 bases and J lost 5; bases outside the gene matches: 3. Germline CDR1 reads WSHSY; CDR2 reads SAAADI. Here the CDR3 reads CASRLDRGTEAFF. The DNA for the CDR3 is TGCGCCAGCAGATTGGACAGGGGGACTGAAGCTTTCTTT.

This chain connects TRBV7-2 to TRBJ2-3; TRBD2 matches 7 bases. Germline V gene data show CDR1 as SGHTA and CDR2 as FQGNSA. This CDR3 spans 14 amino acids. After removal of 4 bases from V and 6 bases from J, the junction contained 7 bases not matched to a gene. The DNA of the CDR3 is TGTGCCAGCAGCTCACGGGACTACTCCGATACGCAGTATTTT. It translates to CASSSRDYSDTQYF. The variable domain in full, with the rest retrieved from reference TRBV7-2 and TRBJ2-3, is GAGVSQSPSNKVTEKGKDVELRCDPISGHTALYWYRQSLGQGLEFLIYFQGNSAPDKSGLPSDRFSAERTGGSVSTLTIQRTQQEDSAVYLCASSSRDYSDTQYFGPGTRLTVL.

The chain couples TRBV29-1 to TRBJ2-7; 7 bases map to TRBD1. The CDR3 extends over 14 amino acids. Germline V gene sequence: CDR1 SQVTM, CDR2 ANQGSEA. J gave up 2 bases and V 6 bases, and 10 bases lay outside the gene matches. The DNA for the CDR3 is TGCAGCGTCGGTGGATGGGGACAGACCTACGAGCAGTACTTC. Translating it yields CSVGGWGQTYEQYF.

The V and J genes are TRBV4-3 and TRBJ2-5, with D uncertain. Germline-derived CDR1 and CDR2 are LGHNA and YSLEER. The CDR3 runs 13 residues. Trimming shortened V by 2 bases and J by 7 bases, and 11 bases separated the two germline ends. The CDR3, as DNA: TGCGCCAGCAGCCAAAATGAGGAAGGGACCCAGTACTTC. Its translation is CASSQNEEGTQYF.

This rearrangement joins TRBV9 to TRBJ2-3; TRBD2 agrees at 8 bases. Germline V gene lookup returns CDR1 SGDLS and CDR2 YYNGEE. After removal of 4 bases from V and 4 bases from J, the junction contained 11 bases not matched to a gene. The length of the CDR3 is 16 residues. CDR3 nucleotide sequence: TGTGCCAGCAGCCCTCGGGGGGCGGGGGGAGCAGATACGCAGTATTTT. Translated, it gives CASSPRGAGGADTQYF.

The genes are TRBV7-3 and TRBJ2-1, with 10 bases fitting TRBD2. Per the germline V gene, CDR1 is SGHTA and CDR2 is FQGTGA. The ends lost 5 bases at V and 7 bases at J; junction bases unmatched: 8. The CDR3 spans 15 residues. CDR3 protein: CASSALAGVLNEQFF. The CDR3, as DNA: TGTGCCAGCAGCGCGCTAGCGGGAGTCTTGAATGAGCAGTTCTTC.

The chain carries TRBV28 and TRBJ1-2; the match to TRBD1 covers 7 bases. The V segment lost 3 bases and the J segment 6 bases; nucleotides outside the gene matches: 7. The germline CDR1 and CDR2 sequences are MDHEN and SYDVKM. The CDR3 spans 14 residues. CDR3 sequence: CASSLTGRQNGYTF. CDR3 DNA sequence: TGTGCCAGCAGTTTGACAGGGAGGCAAAATGGCTACACCTTC.

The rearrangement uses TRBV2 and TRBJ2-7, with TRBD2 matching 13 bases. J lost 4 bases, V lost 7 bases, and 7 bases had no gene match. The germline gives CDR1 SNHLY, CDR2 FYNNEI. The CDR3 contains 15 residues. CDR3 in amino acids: CASTEGLAGEYEQYF. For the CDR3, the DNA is TGTGCCAGCACCGAAGGACTAGCGGGAGAGTACGAGCAGTACTTC.

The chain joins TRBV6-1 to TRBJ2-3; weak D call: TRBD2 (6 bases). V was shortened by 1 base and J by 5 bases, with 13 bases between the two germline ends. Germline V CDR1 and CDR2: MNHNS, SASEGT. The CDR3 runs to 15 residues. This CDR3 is CASSEGLLGGDTQYF. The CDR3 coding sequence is TGTGCCAGCAGTGAAGGCTTACTCGGGGGAGATACGCAGTATTTT.

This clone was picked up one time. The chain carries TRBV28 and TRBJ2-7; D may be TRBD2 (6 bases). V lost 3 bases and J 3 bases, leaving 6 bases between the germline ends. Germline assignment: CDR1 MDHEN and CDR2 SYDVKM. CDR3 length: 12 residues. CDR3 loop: CASSLEGYEQYF. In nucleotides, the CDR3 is TGTGCCAGCAGTTTGGAGGGCTACGAGCAGTACTTC.

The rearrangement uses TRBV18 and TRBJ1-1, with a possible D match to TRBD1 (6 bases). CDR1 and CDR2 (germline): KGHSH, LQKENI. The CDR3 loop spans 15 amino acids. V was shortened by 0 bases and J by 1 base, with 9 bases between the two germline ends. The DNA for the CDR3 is TGTGCCAGCTCACCACCGGGGGCTTCGAACACTGAAGCTTTCTTT. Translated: CASSPPGASNTEAFF.

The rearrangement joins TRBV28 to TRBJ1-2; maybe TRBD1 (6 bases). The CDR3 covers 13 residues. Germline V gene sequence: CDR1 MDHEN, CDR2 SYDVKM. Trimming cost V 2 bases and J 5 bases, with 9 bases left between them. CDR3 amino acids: CASSLRTEYGYTF. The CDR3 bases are TGTGCCAGCAGTTTACGGACAGAGTATGGCTACACCTTC.

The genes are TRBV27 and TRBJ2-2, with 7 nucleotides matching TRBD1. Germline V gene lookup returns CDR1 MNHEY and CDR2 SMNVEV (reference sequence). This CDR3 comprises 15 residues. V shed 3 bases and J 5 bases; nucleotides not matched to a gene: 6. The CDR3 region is CASSFYQGETGELFF. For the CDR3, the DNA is TGTGCCAGCAGTTTTTACCAGGGGGAAACCGGGGAGCTGTTTTTT.

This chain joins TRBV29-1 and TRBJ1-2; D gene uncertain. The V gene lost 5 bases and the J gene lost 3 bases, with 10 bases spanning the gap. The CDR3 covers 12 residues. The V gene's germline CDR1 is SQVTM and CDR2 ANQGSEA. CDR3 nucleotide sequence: TGCAGCGTTTATGGAGCCGACTATGGCTACACCTTC. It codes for CSVYGADYGYTF.

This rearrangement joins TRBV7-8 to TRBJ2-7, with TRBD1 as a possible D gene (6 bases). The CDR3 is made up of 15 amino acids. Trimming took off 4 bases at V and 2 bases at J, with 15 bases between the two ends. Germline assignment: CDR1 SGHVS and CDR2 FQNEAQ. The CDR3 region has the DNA TGTGCCAGCAGCTCAGGGGTCTCCCCTGCCTACGAGCAGTACTTC. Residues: CASSSGVSPAYEQYF.

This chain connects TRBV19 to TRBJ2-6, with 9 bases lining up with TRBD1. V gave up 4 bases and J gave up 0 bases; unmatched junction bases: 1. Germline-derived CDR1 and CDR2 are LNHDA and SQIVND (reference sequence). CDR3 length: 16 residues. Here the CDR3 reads CASSKTGGSGANVLTF. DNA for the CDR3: TGTGCCAGTAGTAAGACAGGGGGCTCTGGGGCCAACGTCCTGACTTTC.

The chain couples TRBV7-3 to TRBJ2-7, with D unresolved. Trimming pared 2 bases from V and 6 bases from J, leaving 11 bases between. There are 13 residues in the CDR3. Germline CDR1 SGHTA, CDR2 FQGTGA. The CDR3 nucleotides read TGTGCCAGCAGCTTATCACAGTCCGGCGAGCAGTACTTC. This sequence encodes CASSLSQSGEQYF. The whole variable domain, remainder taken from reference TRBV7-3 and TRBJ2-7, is GAGVSQTPSNKVTEKGKYVELRCDPISGHTALYWYRQSLGQGPEFLIYFQGTGAADDSGLPNDRFFAVRPEGSVSTLKIQRTERGDSAVYLCASSLSQSGEQYFGPGTRLTVT.

DNA of the CDR3: TGTGCCAGCAGCCAGGGGGTTGCCTACGAGCAGTACTTC. It yields the protein CASSQGVAYEQYF. The chain uses TRBV9 and TRBJ2-7; 7 bases line up with TRBD1. V dropped 4 bases and J dropped 2; count of bases not matched to a gene: 3. Germline values: CDR1 SGDLS, CDR2 YYNGEE. The CDR3 contains 13 residues.

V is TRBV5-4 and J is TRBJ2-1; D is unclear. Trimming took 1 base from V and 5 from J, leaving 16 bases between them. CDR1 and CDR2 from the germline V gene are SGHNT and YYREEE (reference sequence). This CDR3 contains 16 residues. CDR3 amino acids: CASSLMRLNLNNEQFF. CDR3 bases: TGTGCCAGCAGCTTGATGCGGCTAAACCTTAACAATGAGCAGTTCTTC.

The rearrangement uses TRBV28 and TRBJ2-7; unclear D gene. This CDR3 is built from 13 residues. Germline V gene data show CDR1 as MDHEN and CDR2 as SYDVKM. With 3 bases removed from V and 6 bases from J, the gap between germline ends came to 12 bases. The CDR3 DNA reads TGTGCCAGCAGTTTTACAGCCGGTGGCGAGCAGTACTTC. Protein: CASSFTAGGEQYF.